This T cell receptor (beta chain) is drawn from a study of cytomegalovirus exposure and HLA in healthy donors. Across the study: Researchers previously reported finding 117 million unique TCR beta sequences from about 179 million T cells.

PCR was performed using 60 Vbeta and 13 Jbeta primers. The data were produced by immunoSEQ multiplex PCR, yet TCRdb's version contains in-frame clones alone and is incomplete. The sample records roughly 130,000 clones, around 86% being singletons. The CDR3 runs 17 residues. Germline V gene sequence: CDR1 SGDLS, CDR2 YYNGEE. With 0 bases clipped from V and 2 bases from J, the junction kept 9 bases outside the gene matches. This clonotype was sampled from a man younger than 40 in good health and CMV-seronegative. The chain couples TRBV9 to TRBJ2-7; TRBD1 matches 9 bases. The sequenced sample was PBMCs. For the CDR3, the DNA is TGTGCCAGCAGCGTAGGCGTGGGGACAGGGAGAACCTACGAGCAGTACTTC. It encodes CASSVGVGTGRTYEQYF. Using reference TRBV9 and TRBJ2-7 for the parts outside the CDR3, the full variable domain is DSGVTQTPKHLITATGQRVTLRCSPRSGDLSVYWYQQSLDQGLQFLIQYYNGEERAKGNILERFSAQQFPDLHSELNLSSLELGDSALYFCASSVGVGTGRTYEQYFGPGTRLTVT.